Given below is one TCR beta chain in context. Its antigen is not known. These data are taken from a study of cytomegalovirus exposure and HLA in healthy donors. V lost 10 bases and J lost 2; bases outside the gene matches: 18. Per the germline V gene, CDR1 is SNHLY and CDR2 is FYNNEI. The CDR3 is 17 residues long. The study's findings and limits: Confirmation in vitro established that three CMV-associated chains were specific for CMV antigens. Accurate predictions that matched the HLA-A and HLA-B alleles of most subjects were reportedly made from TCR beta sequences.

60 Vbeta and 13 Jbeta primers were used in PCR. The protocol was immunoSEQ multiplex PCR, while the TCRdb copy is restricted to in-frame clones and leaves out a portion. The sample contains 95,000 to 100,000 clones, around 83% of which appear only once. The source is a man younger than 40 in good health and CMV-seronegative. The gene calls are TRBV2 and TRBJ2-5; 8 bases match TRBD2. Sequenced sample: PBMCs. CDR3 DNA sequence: TGTGCCACCCATGGCTTGGGGAGCGGGGGAGCTCAAGAGACCCAGTACTTC. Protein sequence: CATHGLGSGGAQETQYF.